This is a list of T cell receptor beta chains from one sample in a study of cytomegalovirus exposure and HLA in healthy donors. Clones were read by immunoSEQ multiplex PCR, and TCRdb kept only the in-frame ones, dropping some. In the table there are tens of thousands of clones, 95% to 98% of which are singletons. Sequencing input: PBMCs. The source of these receptors is a young woman in good health and CMV-seropositive. Each CDR3 is given with its conserved first and last residue. A D gene is named only where the DNA matches it firmly.

d_gene | j_gene | len | v_gene | CDR3nt | CDR3aa
- | TRBJ1-1 | 11 | TRBV6-6 | TGTGCCAGCAGGAAACAGATACAAGCTTTCTTT | CASRKQIQAFF
- | TRBJ1-5 | 14 | TRBV19 | TGTGCCAGTACCTCCAGGGAATACTATCAGCCCCAGCATTTT | CASTSREYYQPQHF
- | TRBJ1-3 | 16 | TRBV5-1 | TGCGCCAGCAGCTCAACTATACAGGGCTCTGGAAACACCATATATTTT | CASSSTIQGSGNTIYF
TRBD1 | TRBJ2-2 | 18 | TRBV7-6 | TGTGCCAGCAGCTTGGAAAGAGGGGACAGCTCAAACACCGGGGAGCTGTTTTTT | CASSLERGDSSNTGELFF
- | TRBJ2-7 | 14 | TRBV5-5 | TGTGCCAGCAGCTTGCTCCCGGGCTCCTACGAGCAGTACTTC | CASSLLPGSYEQYF
- | TRBJ1-4 | 15 | TRBV5-6 | TGTGCCAGCAGCTTGGTTGGGAGAACTAATGAAAAACTGTTTTTT | CASSLVGRTNEKLFF
TRBD1 | TRBJ1-5 | 12 | TRBV30 | TGTGCCTGGGGGACAGCGAATCAGCCCCAGCATTTT | CAWGTANQPQHF
- | TRBJ1-1 | 14 | TRBV19 | TGTGCCAGTAGTACACAAGGGGGGAACACTGAAGCTTTCTTT | CASSTQGGNTEAFF
TRBD1 | TRBJ2-7 | 15 | TRBV15 | TGTGCCACCAGCAGAGAGGGGCAGGGGGCCTACGAGCAGTACTTC | CATSREGQGAYEQYF
TRBD1 | TRBJ1-4 | 18 | TRBV19 | TGTGCCAGCTACCCTCCGGAGGGGACAGGGTTTTCTTGGGAAAAACTGTTTTTT | CASYPPEGTGFSWEKLFF
- | TRBJ1-3 | 17 | TRBV6-1 | TGTGCCAGCAGTGAATTCACAATTTCCCGCTCTGGAAACACCATATATTTT | CASSEFTISRSGNTIYF
TRBD1 | TRBJ1-2 | 13 | TRBV30 | TGTGCCTGGAGTGTACAGGGGCCCCATGGCTACACCTTC | CAWSVQGPHGYTF
- | TRBJ2-5 | 15 | TRBV6-4 | TGTGCCAGCAGTGAAGAGGGAGGAGGGCAAGAGACCCAGTACTTC | CASSEEGGGQETQYF
- | TRBJ1-5 | 15 | TRBV19 | TGTGCCAGTGCTCAAACCCAGGGGTATAATCAGCCCCAGCATTTT | CASAQTQGYNQPQHF
TRBD1 | TRBJ1-3 | 16 | TRBV19 | TGTGCCACCGAGGCCTCCAGACAGGGGGCAGGAAACACCATATATTTT | CATEASRQGAGNTIYF
- | TRBJ1-1 | 13 | TRBV14 | TGTGCCAGCAGCCAAGTTGCCGGGGGTGAAGCTTTCTTT | CASSQVAGGEAFF
- | TRBJ2-1 | 15 | TRBV29-1 | TGCAGCGTGCGCGAAGTAGGACTTGAGCACAATGAGCAGTTCTTC | CSVREVGLEHNEQFF
- | TRBJ2-3 | 19 | TRBV5-1 | TGCGCCAGCAGCCAAGCGAGTTACGGGGAGATTTCTAGCACAGATACGCAGTATTTT | CASSQASYGEISSTDTQYF
- | TRBJ2-1 | 15 | TRBV6-5 | TGTGCCAGCAGTTACTCGTTACAAACAAACAATGAGCAGTTCTTC | CASSYSLQTNNEQFF
TRBD2 | TRBJ2-7 | 15 | TRBV29-1 | TGCAGCGTGCAACCCGGGACTAGCGGAGGGTACGAGCAGTACTTC | CSVQPGTSGGYEQYF
TRBD2 | TRBJ2-5 | 16 | TRBV28 | TGTGCCAGCAGTTTAGCTAGCGGGAGGAAGGCAGAGACCCAGTACTTC | CASSLASGRKAETQYF
- | TRBJ2-4 | 14 | TRBV19 | TGTGCCAGTAGTATGGGGTTCGCGGGAAGCATTCAGTACTTC | CASSMGFAGSIQYF
TRBD2 | TRBJ2-1 | 11 | TRBV30 | TGTGCCTGGACTAGCGGTATTGAGCAGTTCTTC | CAWTSGIEQFF